Shown below are 4 T cell receptor beta chains from a single sample sequenced in a study of blood T cell repertoires in COVID-19. Assay: immunoSEQ multiplex PCR; the TCRdb copy retains only in-frame clones and omits some. The sample lists approximately 260,000 clones; 86% were seen once. The specimen sequenced was PBMCs or T cells enriched from blood (not recorded which). These TCRs come from a woman between 40 and 55 years old with acute COVID-19.

The chain has TRBV5-1 and TRBJ2-1; 12 bases match TRBD2. The germline V gene encodes CDR1 SGHRS and CDR2 YFSETQ. The CDR3 runs to 14 residues. J gave up 7 bases and V 4 bases, and 3 bases lay outside the gene matches. CDR3 sequence reads: CASSRGTSGNEQFF. CDR3 coding DNA: TGCGCCAGCAGCCGAGGGACTAGCGGGAATGAGCAGTTCTTC.

The chain links TRBV27 to TRBJ1-6, with a possible D match to TRBD1 (6 bases). V gave up 6 bases and J gave up 2 bases, with 8 bases separating them. The CDR3 loop spans 14 amino acids. The germline gives CDR1 MNHEY, CDR2 SMNVEV (reference sequence). CDR3 sequence reads: CASSWTAYNSPLHF. The CDR3, as DNA: TGTGCCAGCAGCTGGACAGCCTATAATTCACCCCTCCACTTT.

The chain joins TRBV19 to TRBJ1-1; D possibly corresponds to TRBD1 (6 bases). Germline loops: CDR1 LNHDA, CDR2 SQIVND (reference sequence). The V gene lost 4 bases and the J gene lost 8 bases, with 14 bases spanning the gap. The CDR3 sequence is 13 residues long. The CDR3 loop reads CASSTTQGMEAFF. The DNA for the CDR3 is TGTGCCAGTAGTACAACACAGGGTATGGAAGCTTTCTTT.

The chain combines TRBV5-1 with TRBJ1-1; 8 bases line up with TRBD1. CDR1 and CDR2 from the germline V gene are SGHRS and YFSETQ. The CDR3 is 16 residues long. With 3 bases clipped from V and 0 bases from J, the junction kept 7 bases outside the gene matches. Here the CDR3 reads CASSWPAGQVNTEAFF. CDR3 in DNA: TGCGCCAGCAGCTGGCCCGCGGGACAGGTGAACACTGAAGCTTTCTTT.